This TCR beta chain was captured by sequencing in a study of T-cell reconstitution after alpha-beta-depleted transplantation in children. V lost 6 bases, J lost 3 bases, and 12 bases lay in between. Germline V CDR1 and CDR2: MNHEY, SMNVEV (reference sequence). The CDR3 has 13 residues. This clonotype was seen many times. Unique molecular identifiers were used to barcode this TCRbeta library. TCRdb processed the PCR reads anew with MiXCR; each CDR3 protein has one entry. The sample shows 490,000 or so distinct CDR3 sequences, approximately 13% of them seen only once. The source was PBMCs from the stem cell graft donor, collected from the stem cell graft. This clonotype originated in a human donor who donated a stem cell graft to a child with combined immunodeficiency. This sequence joins TRBV27 and TRBJ2-7; D may be TRBD1 (6 bases). The DNA of the CDR3 is TGTGCCAGCAGACAGGGTCTGCTCTACGAGCAGTACTTC. This encodes CASRQGLLYEQYF.